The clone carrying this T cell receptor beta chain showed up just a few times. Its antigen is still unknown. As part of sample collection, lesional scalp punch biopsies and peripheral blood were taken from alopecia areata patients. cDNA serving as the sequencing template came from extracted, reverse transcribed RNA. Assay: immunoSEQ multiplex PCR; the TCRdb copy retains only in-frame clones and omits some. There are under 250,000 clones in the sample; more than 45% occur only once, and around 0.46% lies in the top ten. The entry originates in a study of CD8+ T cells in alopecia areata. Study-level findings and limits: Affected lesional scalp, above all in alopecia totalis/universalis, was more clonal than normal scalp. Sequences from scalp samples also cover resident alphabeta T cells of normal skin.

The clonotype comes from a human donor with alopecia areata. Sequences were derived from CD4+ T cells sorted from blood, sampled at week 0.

The chain's CDR3 is CSVGTAGSTDTQYF. The CDR3 bases are TGCAGCGTCGGGACGGCAGGGTCGACAGATACGCAGTATTTT. This chain links TRBV29-1 with TRBJ2-3; D tentatively reads TRBD1 or TRBD2 (5 bases each). Germline CDR1 is SQVTM and CDR2 is ANQGSEA. There are 14 residues in the CDR3. Trimming removed 6 bases from V and 3 bases from J, with 16 bases in between.